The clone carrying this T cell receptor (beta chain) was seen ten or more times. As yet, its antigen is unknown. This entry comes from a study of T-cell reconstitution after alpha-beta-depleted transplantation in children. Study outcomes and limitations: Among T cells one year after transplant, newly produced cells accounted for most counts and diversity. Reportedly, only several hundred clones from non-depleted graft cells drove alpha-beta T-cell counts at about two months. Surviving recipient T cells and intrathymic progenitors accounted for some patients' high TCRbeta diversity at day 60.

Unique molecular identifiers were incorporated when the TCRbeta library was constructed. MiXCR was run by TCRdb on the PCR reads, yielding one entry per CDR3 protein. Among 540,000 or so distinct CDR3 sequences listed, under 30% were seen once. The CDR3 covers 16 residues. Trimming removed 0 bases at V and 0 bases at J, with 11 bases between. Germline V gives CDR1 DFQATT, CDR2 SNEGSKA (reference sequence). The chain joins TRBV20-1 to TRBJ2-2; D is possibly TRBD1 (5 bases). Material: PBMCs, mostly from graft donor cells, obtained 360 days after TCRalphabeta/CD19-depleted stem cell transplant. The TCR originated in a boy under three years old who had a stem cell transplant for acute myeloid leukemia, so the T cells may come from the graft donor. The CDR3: CSARDRGRANTGELFF. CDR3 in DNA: TGCAGTGCTAGAGATAGGGGAAGGGCGAACACCGGGGAGCTGTTTTTT.